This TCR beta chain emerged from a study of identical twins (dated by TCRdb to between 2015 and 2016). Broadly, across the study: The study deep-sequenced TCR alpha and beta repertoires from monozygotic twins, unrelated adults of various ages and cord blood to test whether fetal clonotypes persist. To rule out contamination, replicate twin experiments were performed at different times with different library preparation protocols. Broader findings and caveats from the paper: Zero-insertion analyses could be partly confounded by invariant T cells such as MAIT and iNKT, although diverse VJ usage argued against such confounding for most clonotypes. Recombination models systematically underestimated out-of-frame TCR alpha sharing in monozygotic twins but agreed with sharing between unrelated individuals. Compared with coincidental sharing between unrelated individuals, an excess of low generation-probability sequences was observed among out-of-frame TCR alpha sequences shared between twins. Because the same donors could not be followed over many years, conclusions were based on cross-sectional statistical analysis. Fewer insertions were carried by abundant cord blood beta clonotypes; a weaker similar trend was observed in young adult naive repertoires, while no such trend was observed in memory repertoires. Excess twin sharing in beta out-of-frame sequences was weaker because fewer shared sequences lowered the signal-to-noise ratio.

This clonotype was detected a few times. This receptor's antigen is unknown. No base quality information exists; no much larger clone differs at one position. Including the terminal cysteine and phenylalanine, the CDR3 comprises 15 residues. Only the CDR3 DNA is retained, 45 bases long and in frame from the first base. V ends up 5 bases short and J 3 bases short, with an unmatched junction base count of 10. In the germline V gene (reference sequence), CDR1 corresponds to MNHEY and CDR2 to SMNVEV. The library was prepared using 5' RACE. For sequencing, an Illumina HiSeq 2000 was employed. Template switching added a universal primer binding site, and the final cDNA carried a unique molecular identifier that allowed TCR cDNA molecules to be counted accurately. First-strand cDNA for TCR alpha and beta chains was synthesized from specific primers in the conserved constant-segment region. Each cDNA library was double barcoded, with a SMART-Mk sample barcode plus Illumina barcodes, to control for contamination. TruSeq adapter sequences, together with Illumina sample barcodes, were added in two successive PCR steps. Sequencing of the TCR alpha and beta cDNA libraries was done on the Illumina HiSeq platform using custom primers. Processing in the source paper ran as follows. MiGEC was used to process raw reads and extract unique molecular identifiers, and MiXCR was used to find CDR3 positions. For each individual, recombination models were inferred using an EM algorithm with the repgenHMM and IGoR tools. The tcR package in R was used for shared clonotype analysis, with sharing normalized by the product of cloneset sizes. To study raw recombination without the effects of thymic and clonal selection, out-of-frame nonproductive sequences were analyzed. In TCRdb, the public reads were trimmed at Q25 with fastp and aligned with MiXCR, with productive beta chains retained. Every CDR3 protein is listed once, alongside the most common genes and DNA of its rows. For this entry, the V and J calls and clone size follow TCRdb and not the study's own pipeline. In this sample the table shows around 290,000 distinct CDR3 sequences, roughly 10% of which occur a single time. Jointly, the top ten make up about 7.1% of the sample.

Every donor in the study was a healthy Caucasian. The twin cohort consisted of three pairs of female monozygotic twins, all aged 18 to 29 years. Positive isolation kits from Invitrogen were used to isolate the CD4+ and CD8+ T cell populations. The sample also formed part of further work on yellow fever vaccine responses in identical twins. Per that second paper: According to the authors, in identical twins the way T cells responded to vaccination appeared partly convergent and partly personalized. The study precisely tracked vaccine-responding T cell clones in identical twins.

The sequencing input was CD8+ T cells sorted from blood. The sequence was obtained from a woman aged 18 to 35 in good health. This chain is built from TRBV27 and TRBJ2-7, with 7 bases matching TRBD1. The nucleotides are TGTGCCAGCAGTCCAGCCGGGACAGCATACTACGAGCAGTACTTC. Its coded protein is CASSPAGTAYYEQYF.